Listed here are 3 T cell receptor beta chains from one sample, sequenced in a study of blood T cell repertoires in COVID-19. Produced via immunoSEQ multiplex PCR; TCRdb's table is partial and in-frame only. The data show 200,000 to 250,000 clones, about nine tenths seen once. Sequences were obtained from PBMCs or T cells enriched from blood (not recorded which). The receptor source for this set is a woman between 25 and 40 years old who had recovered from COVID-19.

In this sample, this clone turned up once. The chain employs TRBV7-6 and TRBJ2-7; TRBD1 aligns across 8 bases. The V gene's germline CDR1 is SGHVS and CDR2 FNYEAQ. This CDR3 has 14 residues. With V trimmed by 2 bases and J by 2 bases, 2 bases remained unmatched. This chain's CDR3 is CASSLQQGAYEQYF. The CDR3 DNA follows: TGTGCCAGCAGCTTACAACAGGGGGCCTACGAGCAGTACTTC. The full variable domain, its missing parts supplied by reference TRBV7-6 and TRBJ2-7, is GAGVSQSPRYKVTKRGQDVALRCDPISGHVSLYWYRQALGQGPEFLTYFNYEAQQDKSGLPNDRFSAERPEGSISTLTIQRTEQRDSAMYRCASSLQQGAYEQYFGPGTRLTVT.

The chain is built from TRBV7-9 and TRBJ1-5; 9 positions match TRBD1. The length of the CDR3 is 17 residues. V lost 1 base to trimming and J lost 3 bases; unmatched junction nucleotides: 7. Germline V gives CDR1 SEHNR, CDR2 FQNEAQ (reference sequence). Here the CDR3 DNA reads TGTGCCAGCAGCTTAGACAGGGGGCGATCCCTCAATCAGCCCCAGCATTTT. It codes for CASSLDRGRSLNQPQHF.

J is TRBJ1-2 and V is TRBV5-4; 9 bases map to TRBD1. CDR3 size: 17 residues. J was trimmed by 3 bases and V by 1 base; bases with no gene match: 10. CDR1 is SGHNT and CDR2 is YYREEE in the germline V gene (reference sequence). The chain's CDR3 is CASSLTGTGNPHYGYTF. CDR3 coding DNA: TGTGCCAGCAGCTTGACCGGGACAGGGAACCCTCACTATGGCTACACCTTC.